This TCR beta chain was obtained from a study of blood T cell repertoires in COVID-19. Here immunoSEQ multiplex PCR was the method, and the copy in TCRdb shows in-frame clones only, minus some. The sample lists 200,000 to 300,000 clones; about 91% were seen once. The CDR3 consists of 17 residues. Those enrolled in Seattle joined during active infection and were followed longitudinally afterward. Sequenced: peripheral blood. J is TRBJ1-6 and V is TRBV21-1. TRBV21-1 is a listed pseudogene. The receptor's source is a person between 18 and 35 years old with COVID-19, enrolled during active disease. This CDR3 is CASSNPSGTADNSPLHF. The CDR3 nucleotides read TGTGCCAGCAGCAACCCTAGCGGGACAGCCGATAATTCACCCCTCCACTTT.